These T cell receptor beta chains were read from a single sample in a study of T cells in Graves' hyperthyroidism and ophthalmopathy. From the multiplex PCR reads, TCRdb called clonotypes with MiXCR, one entry per CDR3 protein. The table shows 330,000 or so distinct CDR3 sequences, with approximately 18% occurring only once. The sequencing input was blood. The receptors originated from a man aged 50 or older with Graves' ophthalmopathy. The CDR3 runs from the conserved cysteine through the conserved F or W. The order of the fields is D gene, clone size, V gene, J gene, CDR3 DNA, CDR3 protein. A D gene is named only where the DNA matches it firmly. Part of the rows lack a size; the others show once, few, many or a class for expanded clones.

D gene: NA; clone size: NA; V gene: TRBV20-1; J gene: TRBJ1-2; CDR3 DNA: TGCAGTGCTCCGATAACCGGATCCTATGGCTACACCTTC; CDR3 protein: CSAPITGSYGYTF
D gene: TRBD1; clone size: NA; V gene: TRBV6-4; J gene: TRBJ2-3; CDR3 DNA: TGTGCCAGCAGTTTGGACAGGGCTAACACAGATACGCAGTATTTT; CDR3 protein: CASSLDRANTDTQYF
D gene: TRBD2; clone size: NA; V gene: TRBV11-2; J gene: TRBJ2-3; CDR3 DNA: TGTGCCAGCAGCTTAGATCCCTTAGCGGGAGGCGCAGATACGCAGTATTTT; CDR3 protein: CASSLDPLAGGADTQYF
D gene: NA; clone size: NA; V gene: TRBV2; J gene: TRBJ2-2; CDR3 DNA: TGTGCCAGCACTAGCGAGAACACCGGGGAGCTGTTTTTT; CDR3 protein: CASTSENTGELFF
D gene: NA; clone size: few; V gene: TRBV12-3/TRBV12-4; J gene: TRBJ1-2; CDR3 DNA: TGTGCCAGCAGTTTCAGAGGGGAAGGCTACACCTTC; CDR3 protein: CASSFRGEGYTF
D gene: NA; clone size: many; V gene: TRBV27; J gene: TRBJ1-4; CDR3 DNA: TGTGCCAGCAGTTTAGCCCCCCCCAACAGGATTAATAATGAAAAACTGTTTTTT; CDR3 protein: CASSLAPPNRINNEKLFF
D gene: TRBD2; clone size: many; V gene: TRBV28; J gene: TRBJ2-3; CDR3 DNA: TGTGCCAGCAGTTTTAGCGGGACTGGTGCAGATACGCAGTATTTT; CDR3 protein: CASSFSGTGADTQYF
D gene: NA; clone size: NA; V gene: TRBV28; J gene: TRBJ2-2; CDR3 DNA: TGTGCCAGCAGTGGCCCCGAGGGGTACACCGGGGAGCTGTTTTTT; CDR3 protein: CASSGPEGYTGELFF
D gene: TRBD1; clone size: many; V gene: TRBV2; J gene: TRBJ2-7; CDR3 DNA: TGTGCCAGCAGTGAGAGAGACAGGGCCTACGAGCAGTACTTC; CDR3 protein: CASSERDRAYEQYF
D gene: NA; clone size: few; V gene: TRBV19; J gene: TRBJ2-1; CDR3 DNA: TGTGCCAGTGCAACGGGACTTACGTACAATGAGCAGTTCTTC; CDR3 protein: CASATGLTYNEQFF
D gene: NA; clone size: many; V gene: TRBV5-5; J gene: TRBJ1-2; CDR3 DNA: TGTGCCAGCAGCGACCCGCGGGGTCTCTATGGCTACACCTTC; CDR3 protein: CASSDPRGLYGYTF
D gene: TRBD2; clone size: many; V gene: TRBV2; J gene: TRBJ2-3; CDR3 DNA: TGTGCCAGCAGTGAGGGAAGACTAGCGGCAGATACGCAGTATTTT; CDR3 protein: CASSEGRLAADTQYF
D gene: TRBD2; clone size: many; V gene: TRBV24-1; J gene: TRBJ2-1; CDR3 DNA: TGTGCCACCAGTGTGAGCGGGGGCGAAATCTACAATGAGCAGTTCTTC; CDR3 protein: CATSVSGGEIYNEQFF
D gene: TRBD2; clone size: NA; V gene: TRBV7-8; J gene: TRBJ2-3; CDR3 DNA: TGTGCCAGCAGCCCACGGGGACTAGCGGGATGGACAGATACGCAGTATTTT; CDR3 protein: CASSPRGLAGWTDTQYF
D gene: TRBD2; clone size: few; V gene: TRBV11-3; J gene: TRBJ2-1; CDR3 DNA: TGTGCCAGCAGCTTAGACCCCCGTGCGAGCGGGAGTACTCTTGAGCAGTTCTTC; CDR3 protein: CASSLDPRASGSTLEQFF
D gene: TRBD2; clone size: many; V gene: TRBV20-1; J gene: TRBJ2-1; CDR3 DNA: TGCAGTGTACCTAGCGGAGGGAGCAATGAGCAGTTCTTC; CDR3 protein: CSVPSGGSNEQFF
D gene: TRBD2; clone size: NA; V gene: TRBV6-1; J gene: TRBJ2-7; CDR3 DNA: TGTGCCAGCAAGCGGGAGGAGTTATTCAGCAACGAGCAGTACTTC; CDR3 protein: CASKREELFSNEQYF
D gene: NA; clone size: many; V gene: TRBV20-1; J gene: TRBJ2-5; CDR3 DNA: TGCAGTGCCAGTGTCCCGTGGGGGAACCAAGAGACCCAGTACTTC; CDR3 protein: CSASVPWGNQETQYF
D gene: TRBD2; clone size: many; V gene: TRBV7-8; J gene: TRBJ2-5; CDR3 DNA: TGTGCCAGCAGCTTAGTTCGGGGAGGGTATGAGACCCAGTACTTC; CDR3 protein: CASSLVRGGYETQYF
D gene: TRBD2; clone size: NA; V gene: TRBV20-1; J gene: TRBJ2-3; CDR3 DNA: TGCAGTGCTAGCGGGACTAGCGGGAGGATCACAGATACGCAGTATTTT; CDR3 protein: CSASGTSGRITDTQYF
D gene: TRBD2; clone size: once; V gene: TRBV11-2; J gene: TRBJ2-3; CDR3 DNA: TGTGCCAGCAGCCAGTCTAGCGGGAGGTCGGCAGATACGCAGTATTTT; CDR3 protein: CASSQSSGRSADTQYF
D gene: NA; clone size: many; V gene: TRBV6-1; J gene: TRBJ2-1; CDR3 DNA: TGTGCCAGCAGGACGGGGGGCGCGGGGATAAATGAGCAGTTCTTC; CDR3 protein: CASRTGGAGINEQFF
D gene: TRBD2; clone size: few; V gene: TRBV12-3/TRBV12-4; J gene: TRBJ2-7; CDR3 DNA: TGTGCCAGCAGCGGACTAGCGGGAGGGACCCCCTACGAGCAGTACTTC; CDR3 protein: CASSGLAGGTPYEQYF
D gene: TRBD2; clone size: many; V gene: TRBV5-1; J gene: TRBJ2-3; CDR3 DNA: TGCGCCAGCAGCTTCCCGGGACTAAGCACAGATACGCAGTATTTT; CDR3 protein: CASSFPGLSTDTQYF
D gene: NA; clone size: few; V gene: TRBV6-1; J gene: TRBJ1-6; CDR3 DNA: TGTGCCAGCAGTGAAGGCCCATTGGGGAGCAATTCACCCCTCCACTTT; CDR3 protein: CASSEGPLGSNSPLHF
D gene: NA; clone size: NA; V gene: TRBV7-8; J gene: TRBJ2-7; CDR3 DNA: TGTGCCAGCAGCTTAGGGGCATACTCCTACGAGCAGTACTTC; CDR3 protein: CASSLGAYSYEQYF
D gene: NA; clone size: NA; V gene: TRBV28; J gene: TRBJ1-2; CDR3 DNA: TGTGCCAGCAGTTTATTGATAGGGACTAACTATGGCTACACCTTC; CDR3 protein: CASSLLIGTNYGYTF
D gene: TRBD1; clone size: few; V gene: TRBV5-1; J gene: TRBJ2-3; CDR3 DNA: TGCGCCAGCAGCCTAGCGCAGGGGGCGCGGGTAGATACGCAGTATTTT; CDR3 protein: CASSLAQGARVDTQYF
D gene: TRBD2; clone size: NA; V gene: TRBV6-1; J gene: TRBJ2-2; CDR3 DNA: TGTGCCAGCAGATACCCCACCGGACTAGCGGGAATCACCGGGGAGCTGTTTTTT; CDR3 protein: CASRYPTGLAGITGELFF
D gene: NA; clone size: NA; V gene: TRBV3-1; J gene: TRBJ1-2; CDR3 DNA: TGTGCCAGCAGCCAAGACGTCGGACCCCTCTATGGCTACACCTTC; CDR3 protein: CASSQDVGPLYGYTF
D gene: NA; clone size: NA; V gene: TRBV29-1; J gene: TRBJ2-7; CDR3 DNA: TGCAGCGTCTCAGGGGTCGGGGGCGGCTATTCATCCGAGCAGTACTTC; CDR3 protein: CSVSGVGGGYSSEQYF
D gene: NA; clone size: NA; V gene: TRBV27; J gene: TRBJ1-1; CDR3 DNA: TGTGCCAGCAGTTTGGGGCAGATCAACACTGAAGCTTTCTTT; CDR3 protein: CASSLGQINTEAFF
D gene: TRBD2; clone size: few; V gene: TRBV12-3/TRBV12-4; J gene: TRBJ2-2; CDR3 DNA: TGTGCCAGCAGTTTAAGCGGGAAGGACACCGGGGAGCTGTTTTTT; CDR3 protein: CASSLSGKDTGELFF
D gene: NA; clone size: many; V gene: TRBV20-1; J gene: TRBJ1-1; CDR3 DNA: TGCAGTGCCTCCTCGCAGAGTGGTGAAGCTTTCTTT; CDR3 protein: CSASSQSGEAFF
D gene: NA; clone size: few; V gene: TRBV7-9; J gene: TRBJ2-3; CDR3 DNA: TGTGCCAGCAGCTTAGATGGTCCAGATACGCAGTATTTT; CDR3 protein: CASSLDGPDTQYF
D gene: NA; clone size: many; V gene: TRBV27; J gene: TRBJ2-7; CDR3 DNA: TGTGCCAGCAGTTACCTACGCGGCTACGAGCAGTACTTC; CDR3 protein: CASSYLRGYEQYF
D gene: NA; clone size: few; V gene: TRBV7-2; J gene: TRBJ1-5; CDR3 DNA: TGTGCCAGCAGCTTTCGGAAGAATCAGCCCCAGCATTTT; CDR3 protein: CASSFRKNQPQHF
D gene: NA; clone size: NA; V gene: TRBV5-1; J gene: TRBJ2-5; CDR3 DNA: TGCGCCAGCAGCTCGACGGAGAGGGTCAAAGAGACCCAGTACTTC; CDR3 protein: CASSSTERVKETQYF
D gene: TRBD1; clone size: NA; V gene: TRBV5-6; J gene: TRBJ2-3; CDR3 DNA: TGTGCCAGCAGCTGGGGACAGGGTGCAGATACGCAGTATTTT; CDR3 protein: CASSWGQGADTQYF
D gene: NA; clone size: NA; V gene: TRBV29-1; J gene: TRBJ2-5; CDR3 DNA: TGCAGCGGCCTTATGGACGGATTAGAGACCCAGTACTTC; CDR3 protein: CSGLMDGLETQYF
D gene: NA; clone size: many; V gene: TRBV5-5; J gene: TRBJ2-3; CDR3 DNA: TGTGCCAGCAGCTATGGACCCAACACAGATACGCAGTATTTT; CDR3 protein: CASSYGPNTDTQYF
D gene: NA; clone size: few; V gene: TRBV20-1; J gene: TRBJ1-5; CDR3 DNA: TGCAGTGCTAGATTTGCAGGGTTCGGGGGTAGTCAGCCCCAGCATTTT; CDR3 protein: CSARFAGFGGSQPQHF
D gene: NA; clone size: many; V gene: TRBV20-1; J gene: TRBJ1-1; CDR3 DNA: TGCAGTGCTAGACCGCCAGGGAGGGCTGAAGCTTTCTTT; CDR3 protein: CSARPPGRAEAFF
D gene: TRBD1; clone size: few; V gene: TRBV20-1; J gene: TRBJ1-5; CDR3 DNA: TGCAGTGCTAGAGGGGGGACAGGAGGGAATCAGCCCCAGCATTTT; CDR3 protein: CSARGGTGGNQPQHF
D gene: TRBD1; clone size: NA; V gene: TRBV12-3/TRBV12-4; J gene: TRBJ2-5; CDR3 DNA: TGTGCCAGCAGTTTAGGACAGGGGGCGAGGGGGACCCAGTACTTC; CDR3 protein: CASSLGQGARGTQYF